The next 32 T cell receptor beta chains were all read from a single sample in a study of identical twins. TCRdb re-called the 5' RACE reads through MiXCR, storing one row per CDR3 protein. There are over 600,000 distinct CDR3 sequences in the sample; roughly 20% occur only once, and over 4% lies in the top ten. These data were also filed under a second study, of T cells expressing NK-cell markers.

The sample comprised PBMCs. The receptors come from a woman aged 18-35 years in good health.

This clonotype was counted ten times or more. The rearrangement joins TRBV7-2 to TRBJ2-7; 7 bases are a match to TRBD1. Per the germline V gene, CDR1 is SGHTA and CDR2 is FQGNSA. This CDR3 is 15 amino acids long. After removal of 5 bases from V and 5 bases from J, the junction contained 12 bases not matched to a gene. CDR3 DNA sequence: TGTGCCAGCAGCCAACCGGGACAGCCTATACACGAGCAGTACTTC. This codes for CASSQPGQPIHEQYF.

This clonotype was recorded a few times. This sequence joins TRBV6-2 or TRBV6-3 and TRBJ2-2, with 8 nucleotides matching TRBD2. Looked up from germline, CDR1 is MNHEY and CDR2 is SVGEGT. The CDR3 is made up of 13 amino acids. The J segment lost 5 bases and the V segment lost 11 bases, leaving 7 bases of the junction unmatched. The CDR3 loop is CAAGGRETGELFF. CDR3 sequence (DNA): TGTGCCGCGGGAGGAAGGGAAACCGGGGAGCTGTTTTTT.

CDR3 residues: CSARTSGGIYNEQFF. Written as DNA, the CDR3 is TGCAGTGCTAGGACTAGCGGGGGGATCTACAATGAGCAGTTCTTC. The genes are TRBV20-1 and TRBJ2-1, with 13 bases lining up with TRBD2. Unmatched junction bases numbered 2, after V lost 3 bases and J lost 3 bases. This CDR3 comprises 15 residues. The germline V gene encodes CDR1 DFQATT and CDR2 SNEGSKA (reference sequence).

This clonotype came up many times. This rearrangement joins TRBV10-3 to TRBJ2-1; 14 bases agree with TRBD2. This CDR3 is built from 15 residues. V shed 5 bases and J 7 bases; nucleotides not matched to a gene: 4. Germline V CDR1 and CDR2: ENHRY, SYGVKD. In DNA form, the CDR3 reads TGTGCCATCAGTTCCGGGACTAGCGGGGGAAATGAGCAGTTCTTC. This translates into CAISSGTSGGNEQFF.

V usage is TRBV12-3 or TRBV12-4 and J usage is TRBJ1-4; D not certain. CDR3 length equals 12 residues. The ends were cut back, 2 bases at V and 8 bases at J, with 6 bases in the middle. CDR3: CASSLQLEKLFF. The CDR3 DNA is TGTGCCAGCAGTTTACAGTTGGAAAAACTGTTTTTT.

The chain uses TRBV6-5 and TRBJ2-3, with 7 bases aligning to TRBD2. Germline CDR1 reads MNHEY; CDR2 reads SVGAGI. The CDR3 totals 17 residues. After removal of 0 bases from V and 5 bases from J, the junction contained 11 bases not matched to a gene. CDR3 coding DNA: TGTGCCAGCAGTTACTCGGGGCTAGCGGTCCGGAGAGATACGCAGTATTTT. Protein: CASSYSGLAVRRDTQYF.

The chain carries TRBV6-2 or TRBV6-3 and TRBJ2-1; D remains unclear. There are 11 residues in the CDR3. Looked up from germline, CDR1 is MNHEY and CDR2 is SVGEGT. V shed 7 bases and J shed 8 bases, with 9 bases lying between them. CDR3 residues: CASTESDEQFF. The CDR3 region has the DNA TGTGCCAGCACGGAGAGCGATGAGCAGTTCTTC.

This rearrangement joins TRBV6-1 to TRBJ1-6; weak D call: TRBD1 (5 bases). CDR1 MNHNS and CDR2 SASEGT come from the germline V gene. V gave up 7 bases and J gave up 10 bases, with 17 bases separating them. This CDR3 is built from 14 residues. CDR3 residues: CASKLWGGGSPLHF. Written as DNA, the CDR3 is TGTGCCAGCAAGCTGTGGGGGGGAGGCTCACCCCTCCACTTT.

This clonotype showed up many times. This rearrangement joins TRBV9 to TRBJ2-3, with D possibly being TRBD1 or TRBD2 (5 bases each). This CDR3 has 14 amino acids. In germline, CDR1 is SGDLS, CDR2 YYNGEE. V was cut by 0 bases and J by 4 bases, with 9 bases left in between. The CDR3 loop reads CASSVGGIADTQYF. CDR3 DNA sequence: TGTGCCAGCAGCGTAGGGGGGATCGCAGATACGCAGTATTTT.

The chain has TRBV2 and TRBJ2-1, with D possibly TRBD2 on 6 matching bases. This CDR3 region has 12 residues. V dropped 5 bases and J dropped 10 bases, with 12 bases sitting between them. From germline, CDR1 is SNHLY and CDR2 FYNNEI. Here the CDR3 DNA reads TGTGCCAGCAGTCCCGGGAGTCACGAGCAGTTCTTC. Amino acids: CASSPGSHEQFF.

This clonotype showed up just a few times. As DNA, the CDR3 is TGTGCCAGCAGTGAATCCCCAGGGCGGATGGGACTGAACACTGAAGCTTTCTTT. Amino acid sequence: CASSESPGRMGLNTEAFF. The V call is TRBV25-1, the J call TRBJ1-1; D perhaps matches TRBD1 (5 bases). Germline CDR1 and CDR2: MGHDK and SYGVNS. V lost 1 base and J lost 0, with 18 bases in between. The CDR3 runs to 18 residues.

The chain is built from TRBV29-1 and TRBJ2-3; D is perhaps TRBD1 (6 bases). The germline gives CDR1 SQVTM, CDR2 ANQGSEA. The germline V and J ends were trimmed by 6 bases and 4 bases, with 20 bases remaining between them. CDR3 length equals 15 residues. The CDR3 DNA sequence: TGCAGCGTCTCCCCTACACAGGGAACCGCAGATACGCAGTATTTT. Protein sequence: CSVSPTQGTADTQYF.

The sample holds a few counts of this clonotype. The chain is built from TRBV7-9 and TRBJ1-2; the match to TRBD1 covers 7 bases. The length of the CDR3 is 14 residues. Germline V gives CDR1 SEHNR, CDR2 FQNEAQ (reference sequence). Losses at the gene ends were 5 bases for V and 2 bases for J; bases not matched to a gene: 5. The CDR3 DNA reads TGTGCCAGCAGCGCCTCGACAGGGAACTATGGCTACACCTTC. This sequence encodes CASSASTGNYGYTF.

The chain joins TRBV5-1 to TRBJ2-2; a weak D match, TRBD1 (5 bases). The length of the CDR3 is 14 residues. Trimming cost V 4 bases and J 3 bases, with 10 bases left between them. The germline CDR1 and CDR2 sequences are SGHRS and YFSETQ. The CDR3 region is CASSSRADTGELFF. In nucleotides, the CDR3 is TGCGCCAGCAGCAGCAGGGCTGACACCGGGGAGCTGTTTTTT.

This chain joins TRBV7-8 and TRBJ1-6, with D perhaps matching TRBD1 (6 bases). The V end lost 5 bases, the J end lost 6 bases, and 17 bases lay between the germline ends. CDR3 length equals 16 residues. Germline V CDR1 and CDR2: SGHVS, FQNEAQ. CDR3 protein: CASSPEGGYTNSPLHF. For the CDR3, the DNA is TGTGCCAGCAGCCCGGAGGGGGGATACACTAATTCACCCCTCCACTTT.

This clonotype has just a few counts. The chain has TRBV20-1 and TRBJ2-3; 10 nucleotides agree with TRBD2. J was trimmed by 1 base and V by 2 bases; bases with no gene match: 6. CDR1 is DFQATT and CDR2 is SNEGSKA in the germline V gene (reference sequence). This CDR3 is built from 16 residues. DNA of the CDR3: TGCAGTGCTAGATTTAGCGGGAGGCGGGGCACAGATACGCAGTATTTT. It encodes CSARFSGRRGTDTQYF.

The V call is TRBV5-6, the J call TRBJ2-7; D is uncertain. In germline, CDR1 is SGHDT, CDR2 YYEEEE. Trimming took 6 bases from V and 3 from J, leaving 13 bases between them. This CDR3 has 13 amino acids. The DNA of the CDR3 is TGTGCCAGCACCCTTGACGGTAACTACGAGCAGTACTTC. Amino acid sequence: CASTLDGNYEQYF.

This clonotype has just a few counts. The V gene is TRBV29-1, the J gene TRBJ2-7; 7 bases map to TRBD2. CDR1 is SQVTM and CDR2 is ANQGSEA in the germline V gene. The CDR3 extends over 17 amino acids. The ends lost 4 bases at V and 4 bases at J; junction bases unmatched: 19. The CDR3: CSVGGPGLRERVYEQYF. In DNA, the CDR3 is TGCAGCGTTGGTGGGCCAGGGTTGCGGGAGAGGGTATACGAGCAGTACTTC.

This clonotype was seen ten or more times. The chain recombines TRBV29-1 with TRBJ2-2; D remains unclear. This CDR3 spans 13 amino acids. Trimming took 6 bases from V and 4 from J, leaving 12 bases between them. CDR1 is SQVTM and CDR2 is ANQGSEA in the germline V gene. Here the CDR3 reads CSVHSPVTGELFF. In nucleotides, the CDR3 is TGCAGCGTCCACAGCCCGGTCACCGGGGAGCTGTTTTTT.

There are a few counts of this clonotype. This sequence joins TRBV10-3 and TRBJ2-1, with D perhaps matching TRBD1 (6 bases). With 9 bases removed from V and 2 bases from J, the gap between germline ends came to 11 bases. The CDR3 runs 13 residues. Germline CDR1 is ENHRY and CDR2 is SYGVKD. The CDR3 DNA follows: TGTGCCATTCACAGGGCACCCTACAATGAGCAGTTCTTC. This codes for CAIHRAPYNEQFF.

This clonotype appeared a few times. V and J are TRBV6-1 and TRBJ2-6; D ambiguous. CDR3 length equals 18 residues. The germline V gene has CDR1 MNHNS and CDR2 SASEGT. Trimming stripped 4 bases from V and 1 base from J, with 17 bases between. The CDR3 DNA follows: TGTGCCAGCAGTGTAGGACCCCTCCTGATGTCTGGGGCCAACGTCCTGACTTTC. Amino acid sequence: CASSVGPLLMSGANVLTF.

The chain couples TRBV5-1 to TRBJ2-3; D perhaps matches TRBD1 (6 bases). V lost 2 bases and J lost 2, with 9 bases in between. The germline V gene has CDR1 SGHRS and CDR2 YFSETQ. The CDR3 spans 14 residues. The chain's CDR3 is CASSFRDITDTQYF. The CDR3 DNA reads as TGCGCCAGCAGCTTTCGGGACATCACAGATACGCAGTATTTT.

The sample holds many counts of this clonotype. This rearrangement joins TRBV5-1 to TRBJ2-2; D uncertain. Germline V gene lookup returns CDR1 SGHRS and CDR2 YFSETQ. The CDR3 has 15 residues. With 3 bases removed from V and 0 bases from J, the gap between germline ends came to 9 bases. CDR3 DNA: TGCGCCAGCAGCTCGGCGAGTTCGAACACCGGGGAGCTGTTTTTT. Its protein product is CASSSASSNTGELFF.

Only a few counts were recorded for this clonotype. The J gene is TRBJ2-3, the V gene TRBV7-9; possibly TRBD2 for D (6 bases). Trimming cost V 8 bases and J 1 base, with 10 bases left between them. CDR3 length: 13 residues. The V gene's germline CDR1 is SEHNR and CDR2 FQNEAQ (reference sequence). The CDR3 spells CASGTLGTDTQYF. The CDR3 DNA sequence: TGTGCCAGCGGGACTCTGGGCACAGATACGCAGTATTTT.

The rearrangement joins TRBV4-2 to TRBJ2-6; D not resolved. The CDR3 totals 16 residues. Germline V gives CDR1 LGHNA, CDR2 YNFKEQ. V lost 4 bases and J lost 2, with 12 bases in between. CDR3 protein: CASSLGLSAGANVLTF. The CDR3 nucleotides are TGTGCCAGCAGCCTGGGTTTAAGCGCTGGGGCCAACGTCCTGACTTTC.

Comment on this clonotype: With a much larger clone just one base away, this may be a read error. The CDR3: CASSLRSGNGDTF. In nucleotides, the CDR3 is TGTGCCAGCAGCTTACGATCGGGTAACGGCGACACCTTC. The rearrangement uses TRBV7-2 and TRBJ1-2; D is unclear. V lost 2 bases to trimming and J lost 12 bases, with 16 bases between them. The length of the CDR3 is 13 residues. CDR1 is SGHTA, CDR2 FQGNSA, per germline.

J is TRBJ2-1 and V is TRBV7-2; D remains ambiguous. In germline, CDR1 is SGHTA, CDR2 FQGNSA. The CDR3 runs 12 residues. The V end was cut by 5 bases, the J end by 8 bases, with 10 bases between. The CDR3 region is CASSPQSHEQFF. In DNA, the CDR3 is TGTGCCAGCAGCCCCCAGAGCCATGAGCAGTTCTTC.

This sequence joins TRBV20-1 and TRBJ2-7; TRBD1 matches at 8 bases. The CDR3 covers 15 residues. Trimming cost V 2 bases and J 2 bases; bases outside gene matches: 8. The germline V gene has CDR1 DFQATT and CDR2 SNEGSKA (reference sequence). CDR3 sequence (DNA): TGCAGTGCTAGACCCCGGACAGGGAAGCCCTACGAGCAGTACTTC. Protein: CSARPRTGKPYEQYF.

This chain uses TRBV6-4 with TRBJ2-4; D gene unclear. This CDR3 spans 11 amino acids. Trimming pared 8 bases from V and 2 bases from J, leaving 4 bases between. CDR1 and CDR2 from the germline V gene are MRHNA and SNTAGT. The CDR3 coding sequence is TGTGCCAGCCGCCCCAAAAACATTCAGTACTTC. This gives the protein CASRPKNIQYF.

There are a few counts of this clonotype. This rearrangement joins TRBV27 to TRBJ1-2, with unresolved D. This CDR3 has 13 residues. The germline CDR1 and CDR2 sequences are MNHEY and SMNVEV (reference sequence). V lost 6 bases and J lost 8, with 16 bases in between. The CDR3 is CASSPTLVGGYTF. The CDR3 bases are TGTGCCAGCAGCCCTACCCTCGTTGGGGGCTACACCTTC.

This clonotype was counted only a few times. The chain is built from TRBV15 and TRBJ1-1; possible D gene TRBD1, 5 bases. CDR3 size: 14 residues. V was shortened by 1 base and J by 11 bases, with 17 bases between the two germline ends. The germline V gene has CDR1 LNHNV and CDR2 YYDKDF (reference sequence). The chain's CDR3 is CATSRVGLKEWAFF. The CDR3 DNA is TGTGCCACCAGCAGAGTGGGACTCAAAGAGTGGGCTTTCTTT.

The rearrangement uses TRBV29-1 and TRBJ2-3, with D perhaps TRBD1 (5 bases). CDR1 and CDR2 from the germline V gene are SQVTM and ANQGSEA. The CDR3 extends over 15 amino acids. V was trimmed by 0 bases and J by 4 bases, leaving 14 bases between them. CDR3 nucleotide sequence: TGCAGCGTTGAAGATACTGTGGTGGGGCCAGATACGCAGTATTTT. Its protein product is CSVEDTVVGPDTQYF.